This T cell receptor beta chain was retrieved from a study of cytomegalovirus exposure and HLA in healthy donors. Looking at the study overall: Earlier results showed 117 million unique TCR beta sequences derived from about 179 million T cells.

The study ran its PCR with 60 Vbeta and 13 Jbeta primers. The repertoire was sequenced with immunoSEQ multiplex PCR; TCRdb's copy has only in-frame clones and lacks some. The repertoire consists of about 67,000 clones, with 55% to 80% occurring once and the leading ten covering just over 2%. The CDR3 contains 13 residues. Germline-derived CDR1 and CDR2 are MDHEN and SYDVKM. V dropped 5 bases and J dropped 4 bases, with 11 bases sitting between them. The chain combines TRBV28 with TRBJ1-2; D might be TRBD1 (6 bases). Sample: PBMCs. The source of this sequence is a woman aged 25 to 39 in good health and CMV-seronegative. The CDR3 DNA follows: TGTGCCAGCAGTGAGCAGACAGGCTATGGCTACACCTTC. Its protein is CASSEQTGYGYTF.